These 27 T cell receptor beta chains were sequenced from one sample in a study of T cell responses to AZD1222 COVID-19 vaccine. Generated by immunoSEQ multiplex PCR, the TCRdb table keeps only in-frame clones and is missing some. The sample yields under 150,000 clones, roughly 88% seen once. The source material was peripheral blood, sampled on day 0 of AZD1222 vaccination. These receptors all come from an adult in good health.

This clone has a count of ten or more. The chain combines TRBV5-1 with TRBJ2-7; D ambiguous. The CDR3 contains 14 residues. V was cut by 0 bases and J by 3 bases, with 10 bases left in between. Germline lookup yields CDR1 SGHRS and CDR2 YFSETQ. This chain's CDR3 is CASSLGTRGYEQYF. CDR3 coding DNA: TGCGCCAGCAGCTTGGGGACCCGAGGCTACGAGCAGTACTTC.

V gene TRBV28 combines with J gene TRBJ1-2; 7 positions match TRBD1. The J segment lost 0 bases and the V segment lost 7 bases, leaving 5 bases of the junction unmatched. Germline CDR1 reads MDHEN; CDR2 reads SYDVKM. This CDR3 has 14 residues. The CDR3 reads CASTSGQTNYGYTF. In DNA form, the CDR3 reads TGTGCCAGCACTTCGGGACAGACTAACTATGGCTACACCTTC.

In its sample, this clone is medium-sized. V usage is TRBV9 and J usage is TRBJ1-5; D uncertain. The germline V gene encodes CDR1 SGDLS and CDR2 YYNGEE. The CDR3 is 13 amino acids. Deletions cut 0 bases from V and 6 bases from J, with 7 bases between. The CDR3 nucleotides are TGTGCCAGCAGCGTAGAAGGGAGTCAGCCCCAGCATTTT. Protein sequence: CASSVEGSQPQHF. The variable domain in full, with the rest retrieved from reference TRBV9 and TRBJ1-5, is DSGVTQTPKHLITATGQRVTLRCSPRSGDLSVYWYQQSLDQGLQFLIQYYNGEERAKGNILERFSAQQFPDLHSELNLSSLELGDSALYFCASSVEGSQPQHFGDGTRLSIL.

This clone was observed a single time. The chain uses TRBV18 and TRBJ1-2; D gene uncertain. V lost 3 bases and J 0 bases, leaving 2 bases between the germline ends. The CDR3 has 12 amino acids. Germline V CDR1 and CDR2: KGHSH, LQKENI. The CDR3 coding sequence is TGTGCCAGCTCACCGTCTAACTATGGCTACACCTTC. Translation: CASSPSNYGYTF.

The chain uses TRBV19 and TRBJ1-1; D ambiguous. CDR3 size: 15 residues. The V end lost 5 bases, the J end lost 2 bases, and 15 bases lay between the germline ends. The germline V gene has CDR1 LNHDA and CDR2 SQIVND (reference sequence). The CDR3 DNA follows: TGTGCCAGTAGTCAAGTTAGGGTTTATAACACTGAAGCTTTCTTT. This sequence encodes CASSQVRVYNTEAFF.

The chain is built from TRBV23-1 and TRBJ2-7, with D maybe TRBD1 (5 bases). TRBV23-1 is labeled an ORF, and its function is uncertain. The CDR3 length is 10 residues. V gave up 10 bases and J gave up 2 bases, with 6 bases separating them. The CDR3 here is CATTAYEQYF. The CDR3 DNA follows: TGCGCCACGACAGCCTACGAGCAGTACTTC.

The rearrangement links TRBV5-1 to TRBJ2-5; D is unclear. The V and J ends lost 4 bases and 5 bases respectively, with 21 bases between them. CDR1 SGHRS and CDR2 YFSETQ come from the germline V gene. The length of the CDR3 is 16 residues. CDR3: CASSNPSGPFGETQYF. For the CDR3, the DNA is TGCGCCAGCAGCAACCCTAGTGGGCCTTTTGGGGAGACCCAGTACTTC.

The rearrangement uses TRBV30 and TRBJ2-5; perhaps TRBD1 as D (6 bases). Trimming shortened V by 0 bases and J by 7 bases, and 12 bases separated the two germline ends. Germline V CDR1 and CDR2: GTSNPN, SVGIG (reference sequence). CDR3 size: 13 residues. The CDR3 nucleotides are TGTGCCTGGAGTGTAGGGGGTATAAGGACCCAGTACTTC. It translates to CAWSVGGIRTQYF.

J is TRBJ1-5 and V is TRBV5-1; 7 nucleotides align to TRBD1. V shed 3 bases and J 7 bases; nucleotides not matched to a gene: 10. Germline V gene sequence: CDR1 SGHRS, CDR2 YFSETQ. The CDR3 sequence is 15 residues long. CDR3 bases: TGCGCCAGCAGCTACACAGGGGAGGGCAGACAGCCCCAGCATTTT. It translates to CASSYTGEGRQPQHF.

The chain carries TRBV18 and TRBJ1-1; the D gene is possibly TRBD1 (5 bases). V was trimmed by 2 bases and J by 4 bases, leaving 11 bases between them. The CDR3 is 14 amino acids. Germline loops: CDR1 KGHSH, CDR2 LQKENI. CDR3: CASSPTGWSTEAFF. Written as DNA, the CDR3 is TGTGCCAGCTCACCAACAGGATGGAGCACTGAAGCTTTCTTT.

The rearrangement uses TRBV7-2 and TRBJ2-2; the D gene is possibly TRBD2 (6 bases). The CDR3 covers 14 residues. V shed 2 bases and J shed 3 bases, with 7 bases lying between them. From germline, CDR1 is SGHTA and CDR2 FQGNSA. CDR3 region: CASSLRRDTGELFF. In DNA, the CDR3 is TGTGCCAGCAGCTTAAGGAGGGACACCGGGGAGCTGTTTTTT. The full variable domain, with the rest looked up from reference TRBV7-2 and TRBJ2-2, is GAGVSQSPSNKVTEKGKDVELRCDPISGHTALYWYRQSLGQGLEFLIYFQGNSAPDKSGLPSDRFSAERTGGSVSTLTIQRTQQEDSAVYLCASSLRRDTGELFFGEGSRLTVL.

The chain couples TRBV19 to TRBJ1-6; D remains ambiguous. Germline assignment: CDR1 LNHDA and CDR2 SQIVND (reference sequence). Trimming shortened V by 5 bases and J by 5 bases, and 13 bases separated the two germline ends. This CDR3 contains 15 residues. The CDR3: CASSRSKLDNSPLHF. In DNA form, the CDR3 reads TGTGCCAGTAGTCGGTCAAAGTTAGATAATTCACCCCTCCACTTT. Variable domain in full (rest from reference TRBV19 and TRBJ1-6): DGGITQSPKYLFRKEGQNVTLSCEQNLNHDAMYWYRQDPGQGLRLIYYSQIVNDFQKGDIAEGYSVSREKKESFPLTVTSAQKNPTAFYLCASSRSKLDNSPLHFGNGTRLTVT.

This chain connects TRBV7-6 to TRBJ2-7, with D possibly matching TRBD2 (6 bases). The length of the CDR3 is 16 residues. V was clipped by 4 bases and J by 0 bases, with 16 bases between them. CDR1 is SGHVS, CDR2 FNYEAQ, per germline. CDR3 region: CASSSKRPGLSYEQYF. The DNA of the CDR3 is TGTGCCAGCAGCTCTAAGAGACCGGGACTCTCCTACGAGCAGTACTTC. Complete variable domain (other parts from reference TRBV7-6 and TRBJ2-7): GAGVSQSPRYKVTKRGQDVALRCDPISGHVSLYWYRQALGQGPEFLTYFNYEAQQDKSGLPNDRFSAERPEGSISTLTIQRTEQRDSAMYRCASSSKRPGLSYEQYFGPGTRLTVT.

The chain combines TRBV3-1 (or the pseudogene TRBV3-2) with TRBJ2-7, with D perhaps TRBD1 (6 bases). Trimming took off 2 bases at V and 5 bases at J, with 13 bases between the two ends. The CDR3 runs to 14 residues. Germline V CDR1 and CDR2: LGHDT, YNNKEL (reference sequence). CDR3 nucleotide sequence: TGTGCCAGCAGCCAACGACAGGAACACGACGAGCAGTACTTC. This gives the protein CASSQRQEHDEQYF.

The CDR3, as DNA: TGTGCCAGCAGCTTGTGGGGGATGAACACTGAAGCTTTCTTT. Protein: CASSLWGMNTEAFF. J is TRBJ1-1 and V is TRBV5-5, with D possibly TRBD1 on 5 matching bases. This CDR3 contains 14 residues. The V end lost 1 base, the J end lost 0 bases, and 7 bases lay between the germline ends. Germline V gene data show CDR1 as SGHKS and CDR2 as YYEKEE (reference sequence).

V and J are TRBV19 and TRBJ2-7; a weak D match, TRBD2 (6 bases). With 1 base removed from V and 3 bases from J, the gap between germline ends came to 13 bases. Germline V gives CDR1 LNHDA, CDR2 SQIVND (reference sequence). This CDR3 has 15 amino acids. This CDR3 is CASSIVAGTLYEQYF. The CDR3 DNA sequence: TGTGCCAGTAGTATAGTCGCGGGGACCCTCTACGAGCAGTACTTC. Full variable domain (outside the CDR3, taken from reference TRBV19 and TRBJ2-7): DGGITQSPKYLFRKEGQNVTLSCEQNLNHDAMYWYRQDPGQGLRLIYYSQIVNDFQKGDIAEGYSVSREKKESFPLTVTSAQKNPTAFYLCASSIVAGTLYEQYFGPGTRLTVT.

This clone has only one observation. The V and J genes are TRBV7-3 and TRBJ2-3; D remains ambiguous. Trimming pared 1 base from V and 6 bases from J, leaving 5 bases between. This CDR3 spans 12 amino acids. Germline lookup yields CDR1 SGHTA and CDR2 FQGTGA. Written as DNA, the CDR3 is TGTGCCAGCAGCTTAAGTGGGGATACGCAGTATTTT. Amino acids: CASSLSGDTQYF.

The chain recombines TRBV28 with TRBJ1-1; D might be TRBD1 (6 bases). The CDR3 runs 18 residues. From germline, CDR1 is MDHEN and CDR2 SYDVKM. V dropped 1 base and J dropped 5 bases, with 23 bases sitting between them. The CDR3 nucleotides read TGTGCCAGCAGTTTATCCGTCAGGGGTGGAGGTTGGGAAACTGAAGCTTTCTTT. Its protein is CASSLSVRGGGWETEAFF.

The rearrangement joins TRBV15 to TRBJ2-6, with 7 nucleotides matching TRBD1. Germline CDR1 reads LNHNV; CDR2 reads YYDKDF (reference sequence). J was trimmed by 4 bases and V by 2 bases; bases with no gene match: 2. This CDR3 contains 15 residues. CDR3 nucleotide sequence: TGTGCCACCAGCAGAAGGGGGCCGGGGGCCAACGTCCTGACTTTC. Encoded protein: CATSRRGPGANVLTF.

The V gene is TRBV6-5, the J gene TRBJ1-1; 9 nucleotides align to TRBD1. The CDR3 covers 14 residues. The V gene's germline CDR1 is MNHEY and CDR2 SVGAGI. V lost 8 bases and J lost 0; bases outside the gene matches: 4. CDR3 DNA: TGTGCCAGCCTACAGGGGGCCATGAACACTGAAGCTTTCTTT. Translation: CASLQGAMNTEAFF.

The J gene is TRBJ2-7, the V gene TRBV19, with D possibly TRBD1 on 6 matching bases. V was trimmed by 3 bases and J by 4 bases, leaving 13 bases between them. CDR3 length: 14 amino acids. Germline V lookup: CDR1 LNHDA, CDR2 SQIVND (reference sequence). Here the CDR3 reads CASSIAGQNYEQYF. In DNA, the CDR3 is TGTGCCAGTAGTATCGCCGGACAGAATTACGAGCAGTACTTC.

The rearrangement joins TRBV5-8 to TRBJ1-5; 7 nucleotides line up with TRBD1. This CDR3 is built from 16 residues. Unmatched junction bases numbered 3, after V lost 0 bases and J lost 0 bases. CDR1 and CDR2 (germline): SGHTS, YDEGEE. The CDR3 nucleotides are TGTGCCAGCAGCTTGGGGCAGGGGGTTAGCAATCAGCCCCAGCATTTT. Translating it yields CASSLGQGVSNQPQHF.

This clone was recorded once. The chain joins TRBV2 to TRBJ1-5, with 7 positions matching TRBD1. CDR3 length equals 14 residues. Germline CDR1 SNHLY, CDR2 FYNNEI. The V gene end was trimmed by 4 bases and the J gene end by 2 bases; junction bases not matched to a gene: 2. DNA of the CDR3: TGTGCCAGCAGTGCGACAGGGCGCAATCAGCCCCAGCATTTT. Amino acids: CASSATGRNQPQHF. The entire variable domain, with the rest obtained from reference TRBV2 and TRBJ1-5, is as follows: EPEVTQTPSHQVTQMGQEVILRCVPISNHLYFYWYRQILGQKVEFLVSFYNNEISEKSEIFDDQFSVERPDGSNFTLKIRSTKLEDSAMYFCASSATGRNQPQHFGDGTRLSIL.

The V gene is TRBV7-2, the J gene TRBJ2-2; D gene uncertain. CDR1 and CDR2 from the germline V gene are SGHTA and FQGNSA. V gave up 1 base and J gave up 4 bases, with 4 bases separating them. The CDR3 runs to 13 residues. CDR3 sequence: CASSLDGTGELFF. Written as DNA, the CDR3 is TGTGCCAGCAGCTTAGATGGCACCGGGGAGCTGTTTTTT.

V gene TRBV5-1 combines with J gene TRBJ1-2; D might be TRBD1 (5 bases). Trimming stripped 5 bases from V and 4 bases from J, with 30 bases between. The CDR3 loop spans 19 amino acids. Germline CDR1 is SGHRS and CDR2 is YFSETQ. The CDR3 sequence is CASSPRTSNLPLRGYGYTF. CDR3 DNA: TGCGCCAGCAGTCCGAGGACAAGTAACCTCCCTTTAAGGGGCTATGGCTACACCTTC.

The J gene is TRBJ1-5, the V gene TRBV6-2 or TRBV6-3; D is perhaps TRBD1 (6 bases). Trimming pared 2 bases from V and 4 bases from J, leaving 9 bases between. This CDR3 comprises 14 residues. The germline V gene has CDR1 MNHEY and CDR2 SVGEGT. The CDR3 DNA follows: TGTGCCAGCAGTTACAGCCAGGGGAATCAGCCCCAGCATTTT. This encodes CASSYSQGNQPQHF.

The chain employs TRBV28 and TRBJ1-3; D might be TRBD1 (5 bases). V was clipped by 9 bases and J by 8 bases, with 20 bases between them. Germline CDR1 is MDHEN and CDR2 is SYDVKM. The CDR3 loop spans 14 amino acids. The CDR3 sequence: CASAVRQGRDTIYF. The DNA for the CDR3 is TGTGCCAGTGCCGTGAGGCAGGGAAGGGACACCATATATTTT.